The clone carrying this T cell receptor beta chain has just a few counts. Its antigen remains unknown. This sample was included in a study of cytomegalovirus exposure and HLA in healthy donors. At the level of the study: For the approximately 360 genotyped donors, 81% fell within the Caucasian-associated ancestry cluster.

Study-level findings and limits: Presence/absence results assume similar sequencing depth per donor, which may not hold.

This PCR relied on a set of 60 Vbeta primers and 13 Jbeta primers. Method: immunoSEQ multiplex PCR; TCRdb's copy keeps in-frame clones and lacks some. The sample contains under 150,000 clones, approximately 80% of which appear only once. Sampled while nominally healthy, donors likely had unrecorded immune exposures. This sequence was found in a woman aged 40 to 55 in good health and CMV-seropositive. Sequenced sample: PBMCs.

The CDR3 nucleotides read TGTGCCAGCCGGACAGTCTGGGATTCTTTCTTT. Translation: CASRTVWDSFF. The chain carries TRBV28 and TRBJ1-1, with D possibly TRBD1 on 6 matching bases. The CDR3 totals 11 residues. The germline V gene has CDR1 MDHEN and CDR2 SYDVKM. Trimming pared 8 bases from V and 12 bases from J, leaving 16 bases between.